The clone carrying this T cell receptor beta chain was seen only a few times. No antigen is known for it. Trimming removed 3 bases from V and 12 bases from J, with 21 bases in between. The CDR3 spans 15 residues. CDR1 and CDR2 (germline): MNHEY, SMNVEV (reference sequence). These data originate in a study of blood T cells in healthy people across ages. Through a sample-barcoded 5' primer and a J-beta primer mix, a second PCR was run for 7 to 11 cycles. Via MiXCR, TCRdb re-called the 5' RACE reads, giving one row per CDR3 protein. The repertoire includes about 1.4 million distinct CDR3 sequences, approximately 60% of them detected once, and under 8.5% sits in the top ten. Study findings and constraints: No one knew whether donors had CMV, which possibly confounded expanded clonotype changes.

The sample consisted of blood. The rearrangement joins TRBV27 to TRBJ2-1, with D perhaps being TRBD1 or TRBD2 (5 bases each). The receptor was isolated from a man between 18 and 29 years old in good health. CDR3 DNA: TGTGCCAGCAGTTTTCCGAGGGGACCCCAAAGGAGGCAGTTCTTC. Its protein is CASSFPRGPQRRQFF.